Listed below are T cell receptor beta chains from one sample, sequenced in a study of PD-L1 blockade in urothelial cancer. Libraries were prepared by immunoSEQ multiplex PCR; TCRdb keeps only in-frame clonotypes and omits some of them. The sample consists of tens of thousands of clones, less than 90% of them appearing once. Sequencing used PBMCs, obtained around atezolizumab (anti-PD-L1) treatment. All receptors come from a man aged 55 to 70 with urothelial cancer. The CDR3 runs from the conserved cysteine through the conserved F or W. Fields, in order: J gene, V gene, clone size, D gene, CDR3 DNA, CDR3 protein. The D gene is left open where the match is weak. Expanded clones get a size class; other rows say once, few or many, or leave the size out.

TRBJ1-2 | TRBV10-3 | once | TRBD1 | TGTGCCATCGGGGGACAGGGCACTAACTATGGCTACACCTTC | CAIGGQGTNYGYTF
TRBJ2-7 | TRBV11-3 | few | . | TGTGCCAGCAGCACAACCGGGAACACAGCCGAGCAGTACTTC | CASSTTGNTAEQYF
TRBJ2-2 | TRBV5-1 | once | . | TGCGCCAGCAGCTTAGGGCCAGCGGGTACCGGGGAGCTGTTTTTT | CASSLGPAGTGELFF
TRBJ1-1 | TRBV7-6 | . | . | TGTGCCAGCAGCGTAGGAGGGGGAAGCACTGAAGCTTTCTTT | CASSVGGGSTEAFF
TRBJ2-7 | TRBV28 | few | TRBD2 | TGTGCCAGCAGGCCCCTAGCGGGAGGGACCTACGAGCAGTACTTC | CASRPLAGGTYEQYF
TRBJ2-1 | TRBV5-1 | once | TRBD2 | TGCGCCAGCAGCTTAATACAGACTAGCGGGGGCCTGAATGAGCAGTTCTTC | CASSLIQTSGGLNEQFF
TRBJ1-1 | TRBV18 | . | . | TGTGCCAGCTCACCCAGGGTAAGGGCGAACACTGAAGCTTTCTTT | CASSPRVRANTEAFF
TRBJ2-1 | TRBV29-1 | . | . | TGCAGCTATGGAGGCACCCGGGGCTACAATGAGCAGTTCTTC | CSYGGTRGYNEQFF
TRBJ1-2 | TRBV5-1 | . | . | TGCGCCAGCAGCTTGGACAGGTTCTATGGCTACACCTTC | CASSLDRFYGYTF
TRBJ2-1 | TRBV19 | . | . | TGTGCCAGTAGTACGGGTCCTCTGTCCTACAATGAGCAGTTCTTC | CASSTGPLSYNEQFF
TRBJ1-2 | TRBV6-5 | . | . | TGTGCCAGCAGGACCCTAACTAAAGGCTACACCTTC | CASRTLTKGYTF
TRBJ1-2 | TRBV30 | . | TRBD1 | TGTGCCTGGAGTGTAACCTCACAGGGGCCGAGCACCTTC | CAWSVTSQGPSTF
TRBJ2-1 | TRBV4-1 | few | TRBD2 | TGCGCCAGCAGCCAGGGACTAAATAACGATGAGCAGTTCTTC | CASSQGLNNDEQFF
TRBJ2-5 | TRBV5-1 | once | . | TGCGCCAGCAGCCCGTGGGGGGAAGAGACCCAGTACTTC | CASSPWGEETQYF
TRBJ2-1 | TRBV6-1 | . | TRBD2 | TGTGCCAGCGAGCGGGAGTATGAGCAGTTCTTC | CASEREYEQFF
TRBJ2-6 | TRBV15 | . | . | TGTGCCACCAGCAGAGTGGGAGCAGCTGGGGCCAACGTCCTGACTTTC | CATSRVGAAGANVLTF
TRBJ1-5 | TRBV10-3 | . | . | TGTGCCATCACTTCGGACCCTCGGGGGGCCCAGCATTTT | CAITSDPRGAQHF
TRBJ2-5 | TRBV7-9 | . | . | TGTGCCAGCAGCGGGCACCAAGAGACCCAGTACTTC | CASSGHQETQYF
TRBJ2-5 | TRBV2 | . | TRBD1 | TGTGCCAGCACAACGCAGGGGGCTATCCAAGAGACCCAGTACTTC | CASTTQGAIQETQYF
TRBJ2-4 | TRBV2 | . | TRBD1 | TGTGCCAGCAGTGGACAAGGGGACAGGGAAGAAAACATTCAGTACTTC | CASSGQGDREENIQYF
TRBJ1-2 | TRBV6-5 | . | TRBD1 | TGTGCCAGCAGTGGACAGGGTATAGGCATGGGCTACACCTTC | CASSGQGIGMGYTF
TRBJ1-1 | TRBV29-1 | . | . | TGCAGCGTTAGGGGGGGCAGGGACACTGAAGCTTTCTTT | CSVRGGRDTEAFF
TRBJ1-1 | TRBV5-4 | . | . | TGTGCCAGCAGTATTATCAGGGGTTTGATCACTGAAGCTTTCTTT | CASSIIRGLITEAFF
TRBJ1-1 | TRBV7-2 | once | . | TGTGCCAGCAGCCGGACAGCGAACACTGAAGCTTTCTTT | CASSRTANTEAFF
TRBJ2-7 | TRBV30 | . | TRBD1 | TGTGCCTGGAGGAGGGGCTGGGACAGGACCTACGAGCAGTACTTC | CAWRRGWDRTYEQYF
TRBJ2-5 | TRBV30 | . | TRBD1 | TGTGCCTGGAGTGTTGGGGGACAGGGGGAGACCCAGTACTTC | CAWSVGGQGETQYF
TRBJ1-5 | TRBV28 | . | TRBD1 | TGTGCCAGCAGTTTGCCAGGGGGCTATCAGCCCCAGCATTTT | CASSLPGGYQPQHF
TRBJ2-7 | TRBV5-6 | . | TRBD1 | TGTGCCAGCAACGGATACAGGGGGCGGACTACTAGCTCCTACGAGCAGTACTTC | CASNGYRGRTTSSYEQYF
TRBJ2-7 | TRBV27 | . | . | TGTGCCAGCAGTTTAAGTGGGATACAGCGGGCCTACGAGCAGTACTTC | CASSLSGIQRAYEQYF
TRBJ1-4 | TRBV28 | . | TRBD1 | TGTGCCAGCAGTCCTCGGACAGGGGTGGAAAAACTGTTTTTT | CASSPRTGVEKLFF
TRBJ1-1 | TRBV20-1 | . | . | TGCAGTGCTACTCCCGAGCTTGAAGCTTTCTTT | CSATPELEAFF